This T cell receptor (beta chain) was identified in a study of T cells in tumors and immune-related adverse events (dated by TCRdb to the early 2020s). Using the immunoSEQ assay, the TCR beta locus was amplified and sequenced, producing bulk TCR Vbeta CDR3 data. In the paper's pipeline: Non-productive CDR3s, sequences shorter than 7 amino acids, and those not starting with C or ending with F/W were excluded. Analysis was limited to specimens with at least 1000 reads, and clonotypes were defined at the amino acid level. Clonality was computed as 1 minus Pielou's evenness. Library sizes were equalized by abundance-weighted random subsampling with replacement, which was repeated 100 times so that 95% confidence intervals could be reported. Repertoire overlap was quantified using the Morisita overlap index, and the top 40 clones per specimen were examined for overlap with the irAE. TCRdb retrieved this table from immuneACCESS and kept in-frame rearrangements only. Not all clones are present; in checked studies, unresolved V genes account for under half, and no reason is known for the remainder. The V and J calls and clone size were taken over from that table, and D and trimming were inferred from the DNA. The sample records about 7,300 clones, roughly 94% of which are singletons. The leading ten clones occupy 2% to 2.5% of the sample.

The treatment or condition label for this specimen denotes: nivolumab (PD-1 blockade) given before sampling. The DNeasy Blood and Tissue Kit was used to extract DNA from formalin-fixed paraffin-embedded specimens. This clone is a singleton in its sample. Its recognized antigen is unknown. No clone much larger than this one lies a single base away; base qualities are absent. The germline V gene specifies MDHEN as CDR1 and SYDVKM as CDR2. The CDR3 holds 14 amino acids from the cysteine to the phenylalanine. This entry keeps only the CDR3 DNA: 42 bases, framed from base 1. V loses 6 bases at its end and J loses 4 bases; junction bases beyond the gene matches: 5.

The chain couples TRBV28 to TRBJ2-7, with 11 bases aligning to TRBD2. Sequencing was performed on lymph node tissue, taken from a patient treated with anti-PD-1 therapy. The source is a female donor with metastatic renal cell carcinoma. The base sequence is TGTGCCAGCAGACGGACTAGCGGGCTTTACGAGCAGTACTTC. Its translation is CASRRTSGLYEQYF.